This T cell receptor beta chain was identified in a study of cytomegalovirus exposure and HLA in healthy donors. PCR was performed using 60 Vbeta and 13 Jbeta primers. This table comes from immunoSEQ multiplex PCR, and its TCRdb copy is limited to in-frame clones, with some not included. In the table there are over 250,000 clones, 72% of which are singletons. V trimming: 2 bases; J trimming: 3 bases; junction bases outside the gene matches: 9. CDR3 length: 16 residues. Germline-derived CDR1 and CDR2 are SEHNR and FQNEAQ (reference sequence). As for this clone: Antigen: not known.

Notes on the study in general: Cytomegalovirus-associated TCR beta chains were listed, numbering under 200.

It was healthy bone marrow donors who served as donors. The gene calls are TRBV7-9 and TRBJ2-7; 8 bases agree with TRBD1. Sequences were obtained from PBMCs. The TCR originated in a female donor in good health and CMV-seronegative. In DNA, the CDR3 is TGTGCCAGCAGCTTACACGGACAGGGAGTTCGCTACGAGCAGTACTTC. It specifies CASSLHGQGVRYEQYF.